This TCR beta chain was found in a study of beta chain bispecific antibodies for T cell cancers (dated by TCRdb to the early 2020s). Regarding the research as a whole: T cells from healthy donors were cocultured with T cell leukemia lines in the presence of bispecific antibodies, after which the depletion of each TRBV family was measured by TRBV sequencing of the surviving cells. Surface TRBV12 (TRBV12-3) was expressed on Jurkat cells, and surface TRBV5-5 was expressed on HPB-ALL cells. The research as a whole found: Cross-reactivity of the anti-TRBV5-5 antibody with TRBV5-6 was attributed to high sequence similarity between the two genes. Every sequenced sample contained a mix of leukemia cell line cells and normal T cells, and most targeted TRBV signal came from the leukemia cells rather than from the normal T cells.

T cells were expanded from blood mononuclear cells for roughly three days using either anti-CD3 antibody OKT3 or CD3/CD28 Dynabeads. The culture conditions for expanded T cells were RPMI 1640 plus 10% fetal bovine serum, recombinant human IL-2 (approximately 100 IU/ml) and IL-7 (5 ng/ml). Each coculture contained roughly 5 x 10^4 normal T cells, roughly 5 x 10^4 target cells and bispecific antibody in roughly 100 ul and was incubated for over 15 hours at 37 degrees C. Each bispecific antibody was composed of two single-chain variable fragments, which were expressed in a single-chain diabody format with a His tag. Effector T cells were obtained from healthy human donors, and peripheral blood mononuclear cells were isolated from leukapheresis samples by Ficoll density gradient centrifugation. This clonotype was recorded many times. Its specific antigen is unknown. No base quality values were provided; no much bigger clone lies one nucleotide off.

V and J lose 6 bases and 1 base, and a span of 15 bases separates them. The germline V gene (reference sequence) sets CDR1 to DFQATT and CDR2 to SNEGSKA. The CDR3 has 15 amino acids, counting the end cysteine and phenylalanine. The sequence is cut down to CDR3 DNA, 45 bases in frame from base 1. Unique molecular identifier barcodes were incorporated into the libraries and were used for clonotype quantification. Qiagen AllPrep DNA/RNA Micro kits were used to isolate total RNA, and an Agilent TapeStation was used to check RNA quality. TCR beta libraries were built by 5' RACE: cDNA synthesis followed by two PCR steps using TCR beta constant-region gene-specific primers. TCR beta libraries were sequenced on an Illumina MiSeq platform. Concerning the study's data processing: MIGEC, MiXCR and VDJtools were used to process the reads. Clonotype frequency was calculated as the fraction of unique molecular identifiers assigned to a given clonotype among all unique molecular identifiers in the sample. Nonfunctional TRBV genes classified in IMGT as pseudogenes or open reading frames, for example TRBV1, TRBV12-1 and TRBV21, were left out. TCRdb handled the public reads itself, with Q25 trimming in fastp and clone calling in MiXCR, and kept productive beta chains. CDR3 protein sequences are deduplicated, and each keeps its most common genes and DNA. The V and J calls come from TCRdb's annotation, not from the publication. The sample data list about 20,000 distinct CDR3 sequences, and approximately 2.5% of these were observed just once. The ten largest clones capture 30% of the sample.

Sequenced sample: healthy donor T cells cultured with leukemia cells. The receptor chain draws on TRBV20-1 and TRBJ2-2, with TRBD2 tentatively as D gene (6 bases match). The receptor comes from a human donor in good health. Some clones in this sample may be carry-over from other donors' samples. The CDR3 reads as follows: CSAQDGTVNTGELFF. The nucleotide sequence reads as follows: TGCAGTGCCCAAGACGGGACTGTGAACACCGGGGAGCTGTTTTTT.